These T cell receptor beta chains were read from a single sample in a study of brain T cells in children with intractable seizures. Only in-frame clones appear in the TCRdb table, and some are missing; sequencing was by immunoSEQ multiplex PCR. The table records approximately 330,000 clones, roughly 93% of them present only once. This material consisted of peripheral blood, taken 5 to 6 months after surgery. These receptors all come from a boy under two years old with tuberous sclerosis and intractable seizures. Each CDR3 is given with its conserved first and last residue. The D gene is left open where the match is weak. The size field is filled for only some rows; it gives once, few, many or a size class.

len: 14
d_gene: .
j_gene: TRBJ1-2
abundance: .
v_gene: TRBV11-2
CDR3aa: CASSLTGSSAGYTF
CDR3nt: TGTGCCAGCAGCTTAACAGGGTCTAGTGCTGGCTACACCTTC

len: 14
d_gene: .
j_gene: TRBJ1-5
abundance: .
v_gene: TRBV5-6
CDR3aa: CASSFKGGLGPQHF
CDR3nt: TGTGCCAGCAGCTTTAAAGGGGGGCTTGGGCCCCAGCATTTT

len: 16
d_gene: TRBD2
j_gene: TRBJ2-3
abundance: .
v_gene: TRBV7-9
CDR3aa: CASSKHSGRIGDTQYF
CDR3nt: TGTGCCAGCAGCAAACATAGCGGGAGGATTGGAGATACGCAGTATTTT

len: 14
d_gene: TRBD2
j_gene: TRBJ2-5
abundance: .
v_gene: TRBV6-2/TRBV6-3
CDR3aa: CASSRRGVQETQYF
CDR3nt: TGTGCCAGCAGTCGCCGGGGGGTACAAGAGACCCAGTACTTC

len: 13
d_gene: .
j_gene: TRBJ1-1
abundance: .
v_gene: TRBV6-4
CDR3aa: CASSVKMNTEAFF
CDR3nt: TGTGCCAGCAGTGTAAAGATGAACACTGAAGCTTTCTTT

len: 14
d_gene: .
j_gene: TRBJ1-1
abundance: few
v_gene: TRBV6-5
CDR3aa: CASSYSVPGTEAFF
CDR3nt: TGTGCCAGCAGTTACTCGGTCCCGGGCACTGAAGCTTTCTTT

len: 14
d_gene: .
j_gene: TRBJ1-1
abundance: .
v_gene: TRBV7-9
CDR3aa: CASSPFRQYTEAFF
CDR3nt: TGTGCCAGCAGCCCATTCCGACAATACACTGAAGCTTTCTTT

len: 13
d_gene: .
j_gene: TRBJ1-2
abundance: few
v_gene: TRBV12-3/TRBV12-4
CDR3aa: CASSLGDVYGYTF
CDR3nt: TGTGCCAGCAGTTTGGGGGATGTCTATGGCTACACCTTC

len: 14
d_gene: .
j_gene: TRBJ1-5
abundance: .
v_gene: TRBV28
CDR3aa: CASQTQGLGQPQHF
CDR3nt: TGTGCCAGCCAAACACAGGGACTGGGGCAGCCCCAGCATTTT

len: 18
d_gene: TRBD1
j_gene: TRBJ2-2
abundance: .
v_gene: TRBV7-3
CDR3aa: CASSTVSKETGPTGELFF
CDR3nt: TGTGCCAGCAGCACCGTTAGTAAAGAGACAGGGCCCACCGGGGAGCTGTTTTTT

len: 18
d_gene: TRBD2
j_gene: TRBJ2-5
abundance: .
v_gene: TRBV7-3
CDR3aa: CASSLVGTSAHRQETQYF
CDR3nt: TGTGCCAGCAGCTTAGTCGGGACTAGCGCCCACCGTCAAGAGACCCAGTACTTC

len: 13
d_gene: .
j_gene: TRBJ1-5
abundance: .
v_gene: TRBV30
CDR3aa: CAWSVGGNQPQHF
CDR3nt: TGTGCCTGGAGTGTGGGCGGCAATCAGCCCCAGCATTTT

len: 14
d_gene: .
j_gene: TRBJ2-5
abundance: .
v_gene: TRBV3-1/TRBV3-2
CDR3aa: CASSQIGYQETQYF
CDR3nt: TGTGCCAGCAGCCAAATCGGGTACCAAGAGACCCAGTACTTC

len: 16
d_gene: .
j_gene: TRBJ1-2
abundance: once
v_gene: TRBV3-1/TRBV3-2
CDR3aa: CASSQATELLNYGYTF
CDR3nt: TGTGCCAGCAGCCAAGCAACGGAGCTTCTTAACTATGGCTACACCTTC

len: 16
d_gene: .
j_gene: TRBJ1-3
abundance: .
v_gene: TRBV9
CDR3aa: CASSELTEPSGNTIYF
CDR3nt: TGTGCCAGCAGCGAATTGACAGAGCCCTCTGGAAACACCATATATTTT

len: 13
d_gene: .
j_gene: TRBJ2-3
abundance: .
v_gene: TRBV11-2
CDR3aa: CASSLAGPDTQYF
CDR3nt: TGTGCCAGCAGCTTAGCCGGCCCAGATACGCAGTATTTT

len: 15
d_gene: TRBD2
j_gene: TRBJ2-7
abundance: .
v_gene: TRBV5-6
CDR3aa: CASSPGLADTYEQYF
CDR3nt: TGTGCCAGCAGCCCCGGACTAGCGGACACCTACGAGCAGTACTTC

len: 14
d_gene: .
j_gene: TRBJ2-3
abundance: .
v_gene: TRBV3-1/TRBV3-2
CDR3aa: CASSQGPSADTQYF
CDR3nt: TGTGCCAGCAGCCAAGGTCCTAGCGCAGATACGCAGTATTTT

len: 13
d_gene: .
j_gene: TRBJ2-4
abundance: .
v_gene: TRBV27
CDR3aa: CASSPRTENIQYF
CDR3nt: TGTGCCAGCAGTCCCCGGACAGAAAACATTCAGTACTTC

len: 16
d_gene: TRBD2
j_gene: TRBJ2-1
abundance: .
v_gene: TRBV3-1/TRBV3-2
CDR3aa: CASSRATSGRVNEQFF
CDR3nt: TGTGCCAGCAGCCGAGCGACTAGCGGGAGAGTAAATGAGCAGTTCTTC

len: 13
d_gene: .
j_gene: TRBJ2-2
abundance: few
v_gene: TRBV5-6
CDR3aa: CASNLLALGELFF
CDR3nt: TGTGCCAGCAACCTACTAGCTCTCGGGGAGCTGTTTTTT

len: 13
d_gene: .
j_gene: TRBJ1-5
abundance: .
v_gene: TRBV29-1
CDR3aa: CSALDRGYQPQHF
CDR3nt: TGCAGCGCTTTGGACAGAGGTTATCAGCCCCAGCATTTT

len: 13
d_gene: .
j_gene: TRBJ1-5
abundance: .
v_gene: TRBV6-6
CDR3aa: CASKGRLNQPQHF
CDR3nt: TGTGCCAGCAAGGGCAGACTCAATCAGCCCCAGCATTTT

len: 15
d_gene: .
j_gene: TRBJ1-3
abundance: once
v_gene: TRBV11-3
CDR3aa: CASSRGRATGNTIYF
CDR3nt: TGTGCCAGCAGTCGGGGCAGGGCTACTGGAAACACCATATATTTT

len: 16
d_gene: .
j_gene: TRBJ1-1
abundance: .
v_gene: TRBV21-1
CDR3aa: CASSKRRDLVNTEAFF
CDR3nt: TGTGCCAGCAGCAAACGGAGGGACCTTGTGAACACTGAAGCTTTCTTT

len: 14
d_gene: .
j_gene: TRBJ2-5
abundance: once
v_gene: TRBV9
CDR3aa: CASSSPLLSETQYF
CDR3nt: TGTGCCAGCAGCTCACCCCTTCTGTCAGAGACCCAGTACTTC

len: 16
d_gene: .
j_gene: TRBJ1-5
abundance: .
v_gene: TRBV5-3
CDR3aa: CARSFQTSHGNQPQHF
CDR3nt: TGTGCCAGAAGCTTCCAAACTTCCCATGGCAATCAGCCCCAGCATTTT

len: 15
d_gene: .
j_gene: TRBJ2-5
abundance: .
v_gene: TRBV9
CDR3aa: CASSRRPGRQETQYF
CDR3nt: TGTGCCAGCTCACGTCGACCGGGACGACAAGAGACCCAGTACTTC

len: 14
d_gene: TRBD1
j_gene: TRBJ1-1
abundance: .
v_gene: TRBV15
CDR3aa: CATSREPGQQEAFF
CDR3nt: TGTGCCACCAGCAGGGAACCGGGACAGCAGGAAGCTTTCTTT

len: 15
d_gene: .
j_gene: TRBJ1-5
abundance: .
v_gene: TRBV6-5
CDR3aa: CASSYSGTSNQPQHF
CDR3nt: TGTGCCAGCAGTTACTCGGGGACAAGTAATCAGCCCCAGCATTTT

len: 14
d_gene: .
j_gene: TRBJ1-2
abundance: .
v_gene: TRBV7-2
CDR3aa: CASSLTPTNYGYTF
CDR3nt: TGTGCCAGCAGCTTAACACCTACTAACTATGGCTACACCTTC

len: 15
d_gene: TRBD2
j_gene: TRBJ2-5
abundance: .
v_gene: TRBV29-1
CDR3aa: CSVEGGLAVQETQYF
CDR3nt: TGCAGCGTTGAAGGGGGACTAGCGGTCCAAGAGACCCAGTACTTC

len: 14
d_gene: .
j_gene: TRBJ1-1
abundance: .
v_gene: TRBV6-5
CDR3aa: CASSPNGGNTEAFF
CDR3nt: TGTGCCAGCAGCCCCAACGGGGGGAACACTGAAGCTTTCTTT

len: 17
d_gene: .
j_gene: TRBJ1-3
abundance: .
v_gene: TRBV25-1
CDR3aa: CASSEQTRYSLGNTIYF
CDR3nt: TGTGCCAGCAGTGAACAGACCCGGTACAGCTTGGGAAACACCATATATTTT

len: 20
d_gene: .
j_gene: TRBJ1-4
abundance: once
v_gene: TRBV5-1
CDR3aa: CASSLVTGQGPGSNNEKLFF
CDR3nt: TGCGCCAGCAGCTTGGTTACTGGACAAGGGCCTGGATCTAATAATGAAAAACTGTTTTTT